This note documents a single T cell receptor (beta chain) sequence. Its target is not known. This sample was taken from a study of T cells in narcolepsy. General study findings and limits: HCRT-specific and TRIB2-specific autoreactive clonotypes appeared among same-patient CSF and blood CD4+ clonotypes. Blood of same and different patients, but not healthy controls, reportedly held recurring autoreactive clonotypes.

The CDR3 length is 13 residues. Trimming removed 10 bases from V and 2 bases from J, with 14 bases in between. The germline V gene encodes CDR1 ENHRY and CDR2 SYGVKD. The assay was immunoSEQ multiplex PCR, and TCRdb's table has in-frame clones only and misses some. The profile shows fewer than 40,000 clones, 81% of them singletons. This receptor was identified in a human donor in good health. The sequencing sample was made of memory (CD45RA-) CD4+ T cells from blood. This chain uses TRBV10-3 with TRBJ2-5, with D perhaps TRBD2 (6 bases). The CDR3 DNA is TGTGCCAGCTCAGGAGGGAATCAAGAGACCCAGTACTTC. Translating gives CASSGGNQETQYF.